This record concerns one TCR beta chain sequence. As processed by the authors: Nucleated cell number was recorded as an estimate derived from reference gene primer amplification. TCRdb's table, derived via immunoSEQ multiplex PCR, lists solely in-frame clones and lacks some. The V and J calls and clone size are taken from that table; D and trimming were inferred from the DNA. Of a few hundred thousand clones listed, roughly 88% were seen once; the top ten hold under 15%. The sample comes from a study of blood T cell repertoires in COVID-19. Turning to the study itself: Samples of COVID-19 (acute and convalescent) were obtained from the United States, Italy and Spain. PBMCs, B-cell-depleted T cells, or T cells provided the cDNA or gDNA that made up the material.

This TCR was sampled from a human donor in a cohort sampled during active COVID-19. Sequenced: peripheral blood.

DNA for the CDR3: TGTGCCAGCAGTTTATTTTTGAGCGGGAGGGCCACCCATGAGCAGTTCTTC. Translation: CASSLFLSGRATHEQFF. The genes are TRBV28 and TRBJ2-1; 10 bases are shared with TRBD2. CDR1 and CDR2 from the germline V gene are MDHEN and SYDVKM. This CDR3 contains 17 residues. V was clipped by 1 base and J by 8 bases; unmatched bases: 11.